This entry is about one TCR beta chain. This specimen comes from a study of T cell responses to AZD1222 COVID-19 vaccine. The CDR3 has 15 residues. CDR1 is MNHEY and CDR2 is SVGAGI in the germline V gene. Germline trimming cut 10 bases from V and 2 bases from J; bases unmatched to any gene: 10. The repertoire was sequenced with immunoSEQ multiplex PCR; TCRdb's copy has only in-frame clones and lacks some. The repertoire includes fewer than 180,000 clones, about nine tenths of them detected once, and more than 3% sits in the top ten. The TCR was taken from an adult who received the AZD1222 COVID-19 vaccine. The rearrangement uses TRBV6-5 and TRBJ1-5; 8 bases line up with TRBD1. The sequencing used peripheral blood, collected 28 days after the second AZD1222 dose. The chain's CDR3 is CATDLLTGGNQPQHF. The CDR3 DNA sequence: TGTGCCACCGACCTTTTGACAGGGGGCAATCAGCCCCAGCATTTT.